A selection of T cell receptor beta chains follows, all from one sample in a study of cytomegalovirus exposure and HLA in healthy donors. Clones were read by immunoSEQ multiplex PCR, and TCRdb kept only the in-frame ones, dropping some. This sample has under 200,000 clones, with about 76% found just once. Sequenced input: PBMCs. These receptor sequences come from a woman aged 40 to 50 in good health and CMV-seropositive. The CDR3 runs from the conserved cysteine through the conserved F or W. Fields, in order: V gene, D gene, J gene, clone size, CDR3 length, CDR3 DNA, CDR3 protein. The D gene is left open where the match is weak. The size of a clone is reported for some rows only, either as once, few or many, or as a class for expanded clones.

>TRBV2|.|TRBJ2-5|.|14
TGTGCCAGCAGGGTGTGGGGGCGCGAAGAGACCCAGTACTTC
CASRVWGREETQYF
>TRBV4-2|TRBD2|TRBJ2-1|.|17
TGTGCCAGCAGCCAACCAAAAGGCGGGGGAGTAGGGAATGAGCAGTTCTTC
CASSQPKGGGVGNEQFF
>TRBV6-5|TRBD1|TRBJ1-1|.|15
TGTGCCAGCAGTGCCCGGGACAGGGTGAACAGTGAAGCTTTCTTT
CASSARDRVNSEAFF
>TRBV5-1|.|TRBJ2-3|.|14
TGCGCCAGCAGTTCTTACCAGCCGGGGGATACGCAGTATTTT
CASSSYQPGDTQYF
>TRBV11-2|TRBD2|TRBJ2-3|.|17
TGTGCCAGCACCCAACTGGCTAGCGGGAGGGCTTCAGATACGCAGTATTTT
CASTQLASGRASDTQYF
>TRBV2|TRBD1|TRBJ1-4|.|13
TGTGCCAGCAGAGGGACAGCTAATGAAAAACTGTTTTTT
CASRGTANEKLFF
>TRBV5-1|TRBD1|TRBJ1-5|.|16
TGCGCCAGCAACAGTACAGGGGCCGCTAGCAATCAGCCCCAGCATTTT
CASNSTGAASNQPQHF
>TRBV5-1|.|TRBJ1-5|.|12
TGCGCCAGCAGCATAGACACTCAGCCCCAGCATTTT
CASSIDTQPQHF
>TRBV5-1|.|TRBJ2-7|.|17
TGCGCCAGCAGCTCCCCGTCGGTGGGAGGACTCTCCTACGAGCAGTACTTC
CASSSPSVGGLSYEQYF
>TRBV6-1|TRBD1|TRBJ1-1|.|15
TGTGCCAGCAGGAGGGGACAGGGTTTTGACACTGAAGCTTTCTTT
CASRRGQGFDTEAFF
>TRBV9|.|TRBJ2-1|few|14
TGTGCCAGCAGCGTAGAAATCGGGGAGGATGAGCAGTTCTTC
CASSVEIGEDEQFF
>TRBV7-8|TRBD2|TRBJ2-1|.|15
TGTGCCAGCAGCTCATTCGTTAGCGGGAGCAATGAGCAGTTCTTC
CASSSFVSGSNEQFF
>TRBV5-6|.|TRBJ2-1|.|13
TGTGCCAGCAGCTTCATCGAGTACAATGAGCAGTTCTTC
CASSFIEYNEQFF
>TRBV19|TRBD1|TRBJ2-7|few|15
TGTGCCAGTAGTAGCCGGGACAGGGGCGCGATCGGGCAGTACTTC
CASSSRDRGAIGQYF
>TRBV19|.|TRBJ2-5|.|14
TGTGCCAGTAGTAGGTTGGCAGAACAAGAGACCCAGTACTTC
CASSRLAEQETQYF
>TRBV28|.|TRBJ2-1|.|16
TGTGCCAGCTCCAGAGGGCGGGGTGGTTCCTACAATGAGCAGTTCTTC
CASSRGRGGSYNEQFF
>TRBV4-3|.|TRBJ1-1|.|16
TGCGCCAGCAGCCACCTCCCGGCAGGCGATAACACTGAAGCTTTCTTT
CASSHLPAGDNTEAFF
>TRBV4-2|TRBD1|TRBJ1-2|few|15
TGTGCCAGCAGCCACTCGGACAGGTCAAACTATGGCTACACCTTC
CASSHSDRSNYGYTF
>TRBV4-3|TRBD2|TRBJ2-5|.|18
TGCGCCAGCAGCCAAGATCGAGCGGGGGGGCCGAGTGGAGAGACCCAGTACTTC
CASSQDRAGGPSGETQYF
>TRBV19|TRBD2|TRBJ2-2|.|16
TGTGCCAGTAGTATCGGCGGGAGAGGGTACACCGGGGAGCTGTTTTTT
CASSIGGRGYTGELFF
>TRBV6-5|.|TRBJ1-5|.|14
TGTGCCAGCAGTTACTTTCGGGGAACCCAGCCCCAGCATTTT
CASSYFRGTQPQHF
>TRBV15|.|TRBJ1-1|.|13
TGTGCCACCAGCAGAGATCCAGGGGCTGAAGCTTTCTTT
CATSRDPGAEAFF
>TRBV27|.|TRBJ2-1|.|16
TGTGCCAGCAGCTTAGCCCAAGGGGGAACCTACAATGAGCAGTTCTTC
CASSLAQGGTYNEQFF
>TRBV19|TRBD1|TRBJ1-1|once|15
TGTGCCAGTAAAAGGGACAGGGGGCTGTTTGGTGAAGCTTTCTTT
CASKRDRGLFGEAFF
>TRBV4-3|.|TRBJ2-7|.|14
TGCGCCAGCAGCCAAGATGGGAGGATGTACGAGCAGTACTTC
CASSQDGRMYEQYF
>TRBV6-1|.|TRBJ2-2|.|16
TGTGCCAGCAGTGCCTACGACAGTACGAACACCGGGGAGCTGTTTTTT
CASSAYDSTNTGELFF
>TRBV21-1|.|TRBJ1-1|.|14
TGTGCCAGCAACGAGGGCAGGTTGAACACTGAAGCTTTCTTT
CASNEGRLNTEAFF
>TRBV9|.|TRBJ2-7|.|14
TGTGCCAGCAGCGTAGCTACCCATTCCTACGAGCAGTACTTC
CASSVATHSYEQYF
>TRBV19|.|TRBJ1-2|.|13
TGTGCCAGTAGTAACAGAGCTAACTATGGCTACACCTTC
CASSNRANYGYTF
>TRBV29-1|TRBD1|TRBJ1-2|.|13
TGCAGCGTTGAAGATCAACAGGGGGCGGGCTACACCTTC
CSVEDQQGAGYTF
>TRBV5-6|.|TRBJ2-1|many|16
TGTGCCAGCAGCTTGTTATCAGGGTCTCAGATCGATGAGCAGTTCTTC
CASSLLSGSQIDEQFF
>TRBV28|.|TRBJ2-1|.|16
TGTGCCAGCAGTGCCCAACTAGCTCGGTCCTACAATGAGCAGTTCTTC
CASSAQLARSYNEQFF
>TRBV6-5|.|TRBJ2-7|.|14
TGTGCCAGCAGCCCTCCGGGACTGTCCTACGAGCAGTACTTC
CASSPPGLSYEQYF
>TRBV2|.|TRBJ1-6|few|15
TGTGCCAGCAGTCCTGGAGGGGTCGATAATTCACCCCTCCACTTT
CASSPGGVDNSPLHF
>TRBV29-1|.|TRBJ2-1|.|13
TGCAGCGTCGCGGCGGTAGACTACAATGAGCAGTTCTTC
CSVAAVDYNEQFF
>TRBV5-6|.|TRBJ1-4|.|15
TGTGCCAGCAGCACCGGACACGGGCTTAATGAAAAACTGTTTTTT
CASSTGHGLNEKLFF
>TRBV7-2|.|TRBJ2-6|.|17
TGTGCCAGCAGCTCGCCCCTAGGTCTAAGAGGGGCCAACGTCCTGACTTTC
CASSSPLGLRGANVLTF
>TRBV21-1|.|TRBJ2-1|.|14
TGTGCCACCCCAGTAGCGGGGAGCTACAATGAGCAGTTCTTC
CATPVAGSYNEQFF
>TRBV4-3|.|TRBJ1-6|.|17
TGCGCCAGCAGCCAAGACCGGGGTAGGGCCTATAATTCACCCCTCCACTTT
CASSQDRGRAYNSPLHF
>TRBV10-1|.|TRBJ2-5|.|15
TGCGCCAGCAGTGAGCGGCAGGGCATACAAGAGACCCAGTACTTC
CASSERQGIQETQYF
>TRBV14|TRBD1|TRBJ2-2|once|18
TGTGCCAGCAGCCGACTGCCGAAGGCAGGGGGCGGAACCGGGGAGCTGTTTTTT
CASSRLPKAGGGTGELFF
>TRBV5-4|TRBD2|TRBJ2-1|few|17
TGTGCCAGCAGCTTCCCGGGTCGCGCGGGGGGAGGGGATGAGCAGTTCTTC
CASSFPGRAGGGDEQFF
>TRBV20-1|.|TRBJ2-5|.|10
TGCAGTACAGGGTGGGAGACCCAGTACTTC
CSTGWETQYF
>TRBV18|TRBD1|TRBJ2-1|.|17
TGTGCCAGCTCACCATCCCCGGGACAGGGGGCCTACAATGAGCAGTTCTTC
CASSPSPGQGAYNEQFF
>TRBV9|TRBD1|TRBJ2-2|.|18
TGTGCCAGCAGCGTAGTTCCGGGACAGGGGCTTGCAACCGGGGAGCTGTTTTTT
CASSVVPGQGLATGELFF
>TRBV29-1|.|TRBJ2-1|.|13
TGCAGCGTTGATTTCGGGATCTCCAATGAGCAGTTCTTC
CSVDFGISNEQFF
>TRBV30|TRBD1|TRBJ1-5|.|15
TGTGCCTGGAGTACCGGACAGGGTGGCAATCAGCCCCAGCATTTT
CAWSTGQGGNQPQHF
>TRBV2|TRBD1|TRBJ1-1|.|12
TGTGCCAGCAGTGGACAGGGGCCCGAAGCTTTCTTT
CASSGQGPEAFF
>TRBV25-1|TRBD1|TRBJ1-4|.|15
TGTGCCAGCAGTGCAACCGGGACAGGGAGTGAAAAACTGTTTTTT
CASSATGTGSEKLFF
>TRBV7-2|TRBD1|TRBJ1-2|.|14
TGTGCCAGCAGCTCCCGGAACAGGGGCTATGGCTACACCTTC
CASSSRNRGYGYTF